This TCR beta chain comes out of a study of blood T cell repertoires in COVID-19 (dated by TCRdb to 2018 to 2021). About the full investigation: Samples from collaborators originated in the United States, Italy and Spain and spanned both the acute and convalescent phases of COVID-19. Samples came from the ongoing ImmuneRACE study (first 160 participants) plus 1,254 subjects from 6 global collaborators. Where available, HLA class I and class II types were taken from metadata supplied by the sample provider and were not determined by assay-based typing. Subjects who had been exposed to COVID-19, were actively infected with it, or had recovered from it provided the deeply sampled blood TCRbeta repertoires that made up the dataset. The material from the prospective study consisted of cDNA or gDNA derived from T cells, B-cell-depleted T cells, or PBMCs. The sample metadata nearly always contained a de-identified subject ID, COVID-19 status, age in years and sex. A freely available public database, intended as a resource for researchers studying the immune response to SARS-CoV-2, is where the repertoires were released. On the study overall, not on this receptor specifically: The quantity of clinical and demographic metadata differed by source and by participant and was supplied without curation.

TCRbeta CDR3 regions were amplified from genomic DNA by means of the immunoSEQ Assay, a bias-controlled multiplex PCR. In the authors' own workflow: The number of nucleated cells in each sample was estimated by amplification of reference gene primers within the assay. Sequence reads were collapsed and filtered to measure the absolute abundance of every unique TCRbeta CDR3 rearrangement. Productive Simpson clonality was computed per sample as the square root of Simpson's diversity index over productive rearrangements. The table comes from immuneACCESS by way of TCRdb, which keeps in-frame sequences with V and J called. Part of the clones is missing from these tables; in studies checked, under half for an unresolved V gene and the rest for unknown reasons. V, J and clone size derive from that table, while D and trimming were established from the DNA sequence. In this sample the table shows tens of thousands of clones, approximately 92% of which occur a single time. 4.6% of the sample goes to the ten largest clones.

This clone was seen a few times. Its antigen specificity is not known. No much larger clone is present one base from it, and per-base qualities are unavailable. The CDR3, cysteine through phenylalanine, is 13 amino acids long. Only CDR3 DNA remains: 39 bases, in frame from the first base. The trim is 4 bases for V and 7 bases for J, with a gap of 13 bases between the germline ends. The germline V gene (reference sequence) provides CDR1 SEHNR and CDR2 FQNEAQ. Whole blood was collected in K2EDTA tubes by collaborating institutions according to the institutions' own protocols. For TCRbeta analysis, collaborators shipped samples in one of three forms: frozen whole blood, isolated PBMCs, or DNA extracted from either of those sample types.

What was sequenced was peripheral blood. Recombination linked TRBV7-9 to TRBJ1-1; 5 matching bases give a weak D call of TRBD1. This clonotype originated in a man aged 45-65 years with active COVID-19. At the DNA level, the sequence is TGTGCCAGCAGCTACACACAGGAATATGAAGCTTTCTTT. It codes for CASSYTQEYEAFF.